A single sample gave rise to the 22 T cell receptor beta chains below, sequenced in a study of cytomegalovirus exposure and HLA in healthy donors. This PCR relied on a set of 60 Vbeta primers and 13 Jbeta primers. The protocol was immunoSEQ multiplex PCR, while the TCRdb copy is restricted to in-frame clones and leaves out a portion. This sample's table has some 120,000 clones. The sequenced material came from PBMCs. The source is a man aged 18 to 29 in good health and CMV-seronegative.

This rearrangement joins TRBV9 to TRBJ1-1, with TRBD1 matching 7 bases. CDR1 is SGDLS and CDR2 is YYNGEE in the germline V gene. The CDR3 length is 15 residues. Trimming removed 5 bases from V and 5 bases from J; junction bases left unmatched: 12. DNA for the CDR3: TGTGCCAGCAGTGGGGAAGGGGGCTTAGAGACTGAAGCTTTCTTT. Translation: CASSGEGGLETEAFF.

This rearrangement joins TRBV7-6 to TRBJ2-1, with TRBD2 as a possible D gene (6 bases). The CDR3 extends over 14 amino acids. V shed 0 bases and J shed 5 bases, with 8 bases lying between them. Germline V gene data show CDR1 as SGHVS and CDR2 as FNYEAQ. Here the CDR3 DNA reads TGTGCCAGCAGCTTAGCGCGCGGGAACAATGAGCAGTTCTTC. This gives the protein CASSLARGNNEQFF.

The chain carries TRBV14 and TRBJ1-2, with TRBD1 matching 7 bases. V trimming: 5 bases; J trimming: 8 bases; junction bases outside the gene matches: 14. The CDR3 is 15 residues long. Germline V gene lookup returns CDR1 SGHDN and CDR2 FVKESK. CDR3 bases: TGTGCCAGCAGCATCGGGACAGCTAATATGGAGGGCTACACCTTC. This translates into CASSIGTANMEGYTF.

The rearrangement joins TRBV7-2 to TRBJ2-7; TRBD1 agrees at 12 bases. Trimming removed 5 bases from V and 2 bases from J; junction bases left unmatched: 13. The V gene's germline CDR1 is SGHTA and CDR2 FQGNSA. This CDR3 has 18 residues. The CDR3 nucleotides read TGTGCCAGCAGCGCCGACCGGGACAGGGGGCTCCTAACCTACGAGCAGTACTTC. This gives the protein CASSADRDRGLLTYEQYF.

V is TRBV27 and J is TRBJ2-1; possibly TRBD1 for D (6 bases). The V gene lost 4 bases and the J gene lost 10 bases, with 17 bases spanning the gap. This CDR3 comprises 14 residues. Germline assignment: CDR1 MNHEY and CDR2 SMNVEV (reference sequence). The CDR3 DNA reads as TGTGCCAGCAGTTCTAGGGGACAAGGGAACGAGCAGTTCTTC. Protein sequence: CASSSRGQGNEQFF.

This chain connects TRBV19 to TRBJ1-1; the D gene is possibly TRBD1 (5 bases). Germline-derived CDR1 and CDR2 are LNHDA and SQIVND (reference sequence). The CDR3 is made up of 14 amino acids. Trimming left V 3 bases short and J 1 base short, with 9 bases between. CDR3 nucleotides: TGTGCCAGTAGTATGGGGCTGAAGAACACTGAAGCTTTCTTT. It encodes CASSMGLKNTEAFF.

The chain combines TRBV9 with TRBJ2-3, with D possibly matching TRBD2 (8 bases). V lost 6 bases to trimming and J lost 2 bases, with 22 bases between them. This CDR3 has 17 amino acids. Germline V lookup: CDR1 SGDLS, CDR2 YYNGEE. The DNA for the CDR3 is TGTGCCAGCAACAGGGGAGATGGCGGGGGGTCCACAGATACGCAGTATTTT. Its protein is CASNRGDGGGSTDTQYF.

This chain links TRBV6-5 with TRBJ2-3, with D possibly TRBD2 on 6 matching bases. Deletions cut 6 bases from V and 2 bases from J, with 15 bases between. CDR3 length: 15 amino acids. CDR1 MNHEY and CDR2 SVGAGI come from the germline V gene. Written as DNA, the CDR3 is TGTGCCAGCAGCTCTCCGCCGGGGGACACAGATACGCAGTATTTT. This encodes CASSSPPGDTDTQYF.

The CDR3: CASSLESSYNEQFF. The CDR3 DNA follows: TGCGCCAGCAGCTTAGAGAGCTCCTACAATGAGCAGTTCTTC. This rearrangement joins TRBV5-1 to TRBJ2-1; D gene ambiguous. Germline CDR1 SGHRS, CDR2 YFSETQ. This CDR3 is built from 14 residues. V was shortened by 2 bases and J by 0 bases, with 6 bases between the two germline ends.

The V call is TRBV19, the J call TRBJ2-5; D not resolved. In germline, CDR1 is LNHDA, CDR2 SQIVND (reference sequence). With 9 bases removed from V and 1 base from J, the gap between germline ends came to 15 bases. The CDR3 runs to 14 residues. The DNA for the CDR3 is TGTGCCAGCAGTGCCGACTTCCCCCAAGAGACCCAGTACTTC. Residues: CASSADFPQETQYF.

The rearrangement links TRBV19 to TRBJ2-5; the D gene is possibly TRBD2 (5 bases). The last part of the DNA fits TRBJ2-7 better; the J call may be wrong. This CDR3 contains 14 residues. Germline V gives CDR1 LNHDA, CDR2 SQIVND (reference sequence). The CDR3 spells CASSINRGSGEQYF. The CDR3, as DNA: TGTGCCAGTAGTATAAATCGGGGATCGGGCGAGCAGTACTTC.

The CDR3 loop is CASQTGRKILNSPLHF. As DNA, the CDR3 is TGTGCCAGCCAGACCGGGAGAAAAATTCTCAATTCACCCCTCCACTTT. V gene TRBV13 combines with J gene TRBJ1-6; D is undetermined. The germline CDR1 and CDR2 sequences are PRHDT and FYEKMQ (reference sequence). The CDR3 spans 16 residues. The V gene lost 8 bases and the J gene lost 7 bases, with 21 bases spanning the gap.

The J gene is TRBJ1-5, the V gene TRBV6-6, with D uncertain. V dropped 0 bases and J dropped 9 bases, with 6 bases sitting between them. The V gene's germline CDR1 is MNHNY and CDR2 SVGAGI (reference sequence). The CDR3 has 12 residues. CDR3 sequence (DNA): TGTGCCAGCAGTTACTCGAGTAGGCCCCAGCATTTT. It yields the protein CASSYSSRPQHF.

This chain links TRBV7-9 with TRBJ2-5; the match to TRBD1 covers 8 bases. The DNA end is a closer match to TRBJ2-7, so the J assignment may be wrong. CDR1 is SEHNR and CDR2 is FQNEAQ in the germline V gene (reference sequence). This CDR3 is built from 16 residues. As DNA, the CDR3 is TGTGCCAGCAGCTTTGTGATCGGACAGGGCTCCTACGAGCAGTACTTC. Its translation: CASSFVIGQGSYEQYF.

The chain is built from TRBV9 and TRBJ1-1, with D possibly being TRBD1 (6 bases). Germline V gene data show CDR1 as SGDLS and CDR2 as YYNGEE. V dropped 2 bases and J dropped 1 base, with 9 bases sitting between them. The CDR3 loop spans 14 amino acids. This CDR3 is CASSVARGNTEAFF. CDR3 DNA sequence: TGTGCCAGCAGCGTGGCCAGGGGGAACACTGAAGCTTTCTTT.

V is TRBV12-5 and J is TRBJ2-5; tentative D call: TRBD1 (5 bases). The V gene lost 1 base and the J gene lost 3 bases, with 24 bases spanning the gap. The length of the CDR3 is 19 residues. The germline CDR1 and CDR2 sequences are LGHNT and FRNRAP. The CDR3 sequence is CASGLDKGVSTPREETQYF. CDR3 nucleotide sequence: TGTGCTAGTGGTTTGGATAAAGGGGTCTCGACCCCTCGAGAAGAGACCCAGTACTTC.

V usage is TRBV19 and J usage is TRBJ2-1; 9 positions agree with TRBD2. Germline V CDR1 and CDR2: LNHDA, SQIVND (reference sequence). V lost 1 base and J lost 11; bases outside the gene matches: 3. The CDR3 extends over 13 amino acids. This CDR3 is CASSIGLADKQFF. The CDR3 DNA reads TGTGCCAGTAGTATAGGACTAGCGGATAAGCAGTTCTTC. Full variable domain (outside the CDR3, taken from reference TRBV19 and TRBJ2-1): DGGITQSPKYLFRKEGQNVTLSCEQNLNHDAMYWYRQDPGQGLRLIYYSQIVNDFQKGDIAEGYSVSREKKESFPLTVTSAQKNPTAFYLCASSIGLADKQFFGPGTRLTVL.

The chain employs TRBV18 and TRBJ2-2, with TRBD2 matching over 10 bases. Per the germline V gene, CDR1 is KGHSH and CDR2 is LQKENI. This CDR3 region has 16 residues. J was trimmed by 0 bases and V by 6 bases; bases with no gene match: 4. CDR3 DNA: TGTGCCAGCTCGCTTCTAGCGGGGGCGAACACCGGGGAGCTGTTTTTT. Protein: CASSLLAGANTGELFF.

The chain couples TRBV19 to TRBJ2-4; 9 bases line up with TRBD1. J gave up 0 bases and V 6 bases, and 9 bases lay outside the gene matches. The CDR3 has 17 residues. Germline CDR1 is LNHDA and CDR2 is SQIVND (reference sequence). The CDR3 protein is CASSDKNRGQAKNIQYF. The CDR3 nucleotides read TGTGCCAGTAGCGATAAGAACAGGGGGCAAGCCAAAAACATTCAGTACTTC.

Here the CDR3 DNA reads TGTGCCAGCAGCTTTTCTAGCATGGAGTCGGGGGAGCAGTACTTC. Its protein product is CASSFSSMESGEQYF. This chain links TRBV7-8 with TRBJ2-7; D is perhaps TRBD2 (5 bases). The germline CDR1 and CDR2 sequences are SGHVS and FQNEAQ. Trimming left V 3 bases short and J 7 bases short, with 19 bases between. The CDR3 sequence is 15 residues long.

The V call is TRBV30, the J call TRBJ1-1; a weak D match, TRBD1 (5 bases). CDR1 is GTSNPN, CDR2 SVGIG, per germline (reference sequence). Trimming left V 2 bases short and J 0 bases short, with 7 bases between. The CDR3 is made up of 13 amino acids. DNA of the CDR3: TGTGCCTGGAGTACAGGCATGAACACTGAAGCTTTCTTT. As protein: CAWSTGMNTEAFF.

CDR3 sequence (DNA): TGTGCCAGCAGCGCCCCCGGGACAGGGTATTCACCCCTCCACTTT. The encoded protein is CASSAPGTGYSPLHF. The chain employs TRBV9 and TRBJ1-6, with 9 bases aligning to TRBD1. Germline V gene sequence: CDR1 SGDLS, CDR2 YYNGEE. V shed 3 bases, J shed 8 bases, and the junction held 6 bases outside the gene matches. The CDR3 is 15 residues long.